Below are 24 T cell receptor beta chains sequenced from a single sample in a study of vaccination and CD4 T cells after COVID-19. Sequencing of cultured CD4+ T cell DNA used the Oncomine TCR Beta short-read assay. TCRdb processed the PCR reads anew with MiXCR; each CDR3 protein has one entry. This table holds about 9,500 distinct CDR3 sequences, about 61% found once. These receptors are not linked to any known antigen. Treatment meaning: roughly ten-day PBMC culture with coronavirus spike peptide pools or control peptides (ViraFEST assay). The specimen sequenced was CD4+ T cells from blood, cultured in vitro. Every receptor here comes from a human donor who had recovered from COVID-19.

The chain combines TRBV30 with TRBJ2-3; D call uncertain. This CDR3 region has 13 residues. Trimming left V 3 bases short and J 10 bases short, with 17 bases between. Germline assignment: CDR1 GTSNPN and CDR2 SVGIG (reference sequence). In nucleotides, the CDR3 is TGTGCCTGGAGCGCCCGCTACGGTATGCCGCAGTATTTT. This codes for CAWSARYGMPQYF.

This clonotype was seen a few times. The rearrangement uses TRBV24-1 and TRBJ2-5; no reliable D call. Germline CDR1 and CDR2: KGHDR and SFDVKD. V shed 1 base and J shed 0 bases, with 14 bases lying between them. The CDR3 loop spans 17 amino acids. In DNA, the CDR3 is TGTGCCACCAGTGATTTAGTGGGCGGAGTCCACCAAGAGACCCAGTACTTC. Its translation is CATSDLVGGVHQETQYF.

This chain links TRBV2 with TRBJ2-2, with TRBD2 matching 7 bases. V lost 4 bases and J lost 5; bases outside the gene matches: 7. CDR1 is SNHLY, CDR2 FYNNEI, per germline. This CDR3 is built from 15 residues. CDR3 sequence reads: CASSGSAGATGELFF. The CDR3 DNA reads TGTGCCAGCAGTGGAAGCGCGGGAGCAACCGGGGAGCTGTTTTTT. The complete variable domain, with remaining parts taken from reference TRBV2 and TRBJ2-2, reads EPEVTQTPSHQVTQMGQEVILRCVPISNHLYFYWYRQILGQKVEFLVSFYNNEISEKSEIFDDQFSVERPDGSNFTLKIRSTKLEDSAMYFCASSGSAGATGELFFGEGSRLTVL.

V and J are TRBV20-1 and TRBJ2-3; 7 nucleotides agree with TRBD2. After removal of 4 bases from V and 4 bases from J, the junction contained 17 bases not matched to a gene. This CDR3 region has 17 residues. Germline V gene data show CDR1 as DFQATT and CDR2 as SNEGSKA (reference sequence). CDR3 DNA sequence: TGCAGTGCTAACCGCCAAAAAGGACTAGTCAACCCAGATACGCAGTATTTT. Translation: CSANRQKGLVNPDTQYF.

V and J are TRBV15 and TRBJ2-7; 8 nucleotides agree with TRBD2. The trim removed 1 base at V and 3 bases at J, leaving 5 bases unmatched. This CDR3 has 15 residues. CDR1 LNHNV and CDR2 YYDKDF come from the germline V gene (reference sequence). The CDR3 nucleotides are TGTGCCACCAGCAGAGCCTTTCGGGGGGGCTACGAGCAGTACTTC. This codes for CATSRAFRGGYEQYF.

The chain joins TRBV4-3 to TRBJ1-2, with D perhaps matching TRBD1 (5 bases). Per germline, CDR1 LGHNA and CDR2 YSLEER. The germline V and J ends were trimmed by 4 bases and 5 bases, with 26 bases remaining between them. The CDR3 extends over 18 amino acids. The chain's CDR3 is CASSPKDYSVMGEYGYTF. CDR3 sequence (DNA): TGCGCCAGCAGCCCGAAAGATTATTCGGTCATGGGGGAGTATGGCTACACCTTC.

This chain links TRBV7-9 with TRBJ1-2; tentative D call: TRBD1 (6 bases). V was cut by 1 base and J by 4 bases, with 13 bases left in between. Germline lookup yields CDR1 SEHNR and CDR2 FQNEAQ (reference sequence). The CDR3 contains 15 residues. In DNA form, the CDR3 reads TGTGCCAGCAGCTTAGTCGCTTGGGACACCTATGGCTACACCTTC. It translates to CASSLVAWDTYGYTF.

This clonotype is categorized as medium-sized. The V call is TRBV5-5, the J call TRBJ1-4; D ambiguous. CDR1 SGHKS and CDR2 YYEKEE come from the germline V gene (reference sequence). The CDR3 spans 11 residues. Between the trimmed V and J ends, which lost 4 bases and 5 bases, there was a span of 3 bases. CDR3 nucleotides: TGTGCCAGCAGCCCCAATGAAAAACTGTTTTTT. Translating gives CASSPNEKLFF.

J is TRBJ1-2 and V is TRBV7-9; 9 nucleotides match TRBD1. CDR3 length: 15 residues. J lost 4 bases, V lost 5 bases, and 8 bases had no gene match. Germline V gene lookup returns CDR1 SEHNR and CDR2 FQNEAQ (reference sequence). CDR3 residues: CASSISTGGLYGYTF. In nucleotides, the CDR3 is TGTGCCAGCAGCATATCGACAGGGGGGCTCTATGGCTACACCTTC.

The chain has TRBV30 and TRBJ1-1; a weak D match, TRBD1 (6 bases). Trimming took off 8 bases at V and 7 bases at J, with 14 bases between the two ends. This CDR3 is 11 amino acids long. Germline V CDR1 and CDR2: GTSNPN, SVGIG (reference sequence). The CDR3 here is CAQLGANEAFF. The CDR3 nucleotides read TGTGCCCAGCTGGGGGCCAATGAAGCTTTCTTT.

V usage is TRBV19 and J usage is TRBJ1-5; D perhaps matches TRBD1 (5 bases). CDR1 is LNHDA and CDR2 is SQIVND in the germline V gene (reference sequence). CDR3 length: 15 amino acids. The V end was cut by 6 bases, the J end by 3 bases, with 15 bases between. The CDR3 spells CASSKAGKLNQPQHF. Here the CDR3 DNA reads TGTGCCAGTAGCAAGGCAGGGAAGCTCAATCAGCCCCAGCATTTT.

The chain couples TRBV7-2 to TRBJ1-3; D not resolved. The V end lost 3 bases, the J end lost 4 bases, and 7 bases lay between the germline ends. The germline CDR1 and CDR2 sequences are SGHTA and FQGNSA. CDR3 length: 13 residues. CDR3 protein: CASSLTRGNTIYF. In DNA form, the CDR3 reads TGTGCCAGCAGCTTGACCCGCGGAAACACCATATATTTT.

The V gene is TRBV7-9, the J gene TRBJ2-3; D gene uncertain. With 3 bases removed from V and 4 bases from J, the gap between germline ends came to 11 bases. The CDR3 is made up of 14 amino acids. CDR1 is SEHNR and CDR2 is FQNEAQ in the germline V gene (reference sequence). The CDR3 DNA is TGTGCCAGCAGCTTTTCAGGCCCCCCAGATACGCAGTATTTT. Its protein is CASSFSGPPDTQYF. Variable domain in full (rest from reference TRBV7-9 and TRBJ2-3): DTGVSQNPRHKITKRGQNVTFRCDPISEHNRLYWYRQTLGQGPEFLTYFQNEAQLEKSRLLSDRFSAERPKGSFSTLEIQRTEQGDSAMYLCASSFSGPPDTQYFGPGTRLTVL.

This clonotype was seen a few times. At one end, the junction sequence differs from germline, possibly due to a read error. The chain joins TRBV20-1 to TRBJ1-2, with D possibly TRBD1 on 6 matching bases. The germline gives CDR1 DFQATT, CDR2 SNEGSKA (reference sequence). This CDR3 has 15 residues. The CDR3 is CSARDRGTPKYGYTF. The CDR3 nucleotides are TGCAGTGCTAGAGATCGGGGGACACCTAAATATGGCTACACCTTC.

This clonotype was observed once. J is TRBJ2-7 and V is TRBV20-1; 8 nucleotides agree with TRBD2. The germline CDR1 and CDR2 sequences are DFQATT and SNEGSKA (reference sequence). The trim removed 5 bases at V and 6 bases at J, leaving 12 bases unmatched. The CDR3 covers 14 residues. CDR3 DNA sequence: TGCAGTGCTGGGGGACTTAGCGGGATGGGCGAGCAGTACTTC. Amino acids: CSAGGLSGMGEQYF.

V and J are TRBV6-2 or TRBV6-3 and TRBJ1-1; D is undetermined. Germline V CDR1 and CDR2: MNHEY, SVGEGT. V was trimmed by 9 bases and J by 4 bases, leaving 30 bases between them. The CDR3 is 18 amino acids. CDR3 in DNA: TGTGCCAGAAGAGAAATCCAGCGGTGGCTTAGGTGGGGCACTGAAGCTTTCTTT. Its translation is CARREIQRWLRWGTEAFF.

The V call is TRBV24-1, the J call TRBJ1-1, with D uncertain. The V gene's germline CDR1 is KGHDR and CDR2 SFDVKD. The CDR3 extends over 12 amino acids. V shed 7 bases and J shed 9 bases, with 14 bases lying between them. The CDR3 region is CATSDGAGKAFF. The CDR3 region has the DNA TGTGCCACCAGCGACGGCGCAGGAAAAGCTTTCTTT.

The V gene is TRBV6-5, the J gene TRBJ2-3; D might be TRBD1 or TRBD2, each matching 5 bases. The CDR3 is made up of 15 amino acids. Trimming cost V 4 bases and J 4 bases, with 15 bases left between them. In germline, CDR1 is MNHEY, CDR2 SVGAGI. CDR3: CASSSRSTGPDTQYF. CDR3 in DNA: TGTGCCAGCAGTTCCCGGTCCACGGGGCCAGATACGCAGTATTTT.

This clonotype was seen a few times. This chain connects TRBV20-1 to TRBJ1-2; TRBD1 agrees at 8 bases. The CDR3 length is 12 residues. Germline lookup yields CDR1 DFQATT and CDR2 SNEGSKA (reference sequence). The ends lost 7 bases at V and 0 bases at J; junction bases unmatched: 1. Written as DNA, the CDR3 is TGCAGTGGGGACAGGACTAACTATGGCTACACCTTC. Translating it yields CSGDRTNYGYTF.

V gene TRBV20-1 combines with J gene TRBJ2-3; the match to TRBD2 covers 12 bases. The CDR3 contains 15 residues. Germline V gene sequence: CDR1 DFQATT, CDR2 SNEGSKA (reference sequence). Trimming removed 3 bases from V and 5 bases from J; junction bases left unmatched: 6. CDR3 DNA sequence: TGCAGTGCTAGTCTGGCTAGCGGGAGGGGAGATACGCAGTATTTT. Amino acids: CSASLASGRGDTQYF.

This clonotype was detected only a few times. V and J are TRBV20-1 and TRBJ1-6; D is unclear. Looked up from germline, CDR1 is DFQATT and CDR2 is SNEGSKA (reference sequence). The CDR3 runs to 13 residues. V was shortened by 5 bases and J by 0 bases, with 5 bases between the two germline ends. This chain's CDR3 is CSAYSSYNSPLHF. DNA of the CDR3: TGCAGTGCTTACAGCTCCTATAATTCACCCCTCCACTTT.

The chain uses TRBV11-2 and TRBJ2-2, with 7 bases fitting TRBD2. Germline V lookup: CDR1 SGHAT, CDR2 FQNNGV. CDR3 length: 17 residues. V was clipped by 6 bases and J by 8 bases; unmatched bases: 18. The CDR3 DNA is TGTGCCAGCAGGCCCTTGGGGGGGACCACTCTTGGGGGGGAGCTGTTTTTT. Its translation is CASRPLGGTTLGGELFF.

The chain carries TRBV14 and TRBJ2-1; TRBD1 agrees at 9 bases. CDR3 length equals 15 residues. Trimming removed 6 bases from V and 8 bases from J; junction bases left unmatched: 11. Germline CDR1 is SGHDN and CDR2 is FVKESK. The CDR3 reads CASRRGQGVQYEQFF. In DNA, the CDR3 is TGTGCCAGCAGGCGGGGACAGGGAGTTCAGTATGAGCAGTTCTTC.

V usage is TRBV20-1 and J usage is TRBJ1-2, with 9 nucleotides matching TRBD1. Germline trimming cut 6 bases from V and 5 bases from J; bases unmatched to any gene: 7. Germline values: CDR1 DFQATT, CDR2 SNEGSKA (reference sequence). This CDR3 region has 13 residues. The CDR3 loop is CSAHTGGLYGYTF. As DNA, the CDR3 is TGCAGTGCCCATACAGGGGGCCTTTATGGCTACACCTTC.